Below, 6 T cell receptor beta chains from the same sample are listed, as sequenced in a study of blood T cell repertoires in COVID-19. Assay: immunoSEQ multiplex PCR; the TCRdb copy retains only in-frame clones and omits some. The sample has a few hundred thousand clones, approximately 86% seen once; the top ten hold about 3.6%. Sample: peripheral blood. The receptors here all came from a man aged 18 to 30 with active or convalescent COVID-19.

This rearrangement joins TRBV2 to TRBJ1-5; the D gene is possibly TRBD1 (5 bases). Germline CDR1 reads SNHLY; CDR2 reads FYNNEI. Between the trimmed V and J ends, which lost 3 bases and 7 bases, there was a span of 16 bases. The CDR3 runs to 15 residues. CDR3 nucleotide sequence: TGTGCCAGCAGTGAGGGACGGGAGGTTGGGCAGCCCCAGCATTTT. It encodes CASSEGREVGQPQHF.

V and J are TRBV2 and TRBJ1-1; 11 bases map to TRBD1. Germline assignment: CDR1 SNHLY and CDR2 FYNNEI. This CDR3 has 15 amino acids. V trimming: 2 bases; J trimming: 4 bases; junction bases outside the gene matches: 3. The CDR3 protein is CASSETGTGGTEAFF. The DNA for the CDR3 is TGTGCCAGCAGTGAAACCGGGACAGGGGGCACTGAAGCTTTCTTT.

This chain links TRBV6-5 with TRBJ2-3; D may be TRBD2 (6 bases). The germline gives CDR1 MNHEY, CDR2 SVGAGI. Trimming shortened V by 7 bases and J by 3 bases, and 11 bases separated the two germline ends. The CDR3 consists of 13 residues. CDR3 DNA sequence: TGTGCCAGCAAAACGGGAGAGACAGATACGCAGTATTTT. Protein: CASKTGETDTQYF.

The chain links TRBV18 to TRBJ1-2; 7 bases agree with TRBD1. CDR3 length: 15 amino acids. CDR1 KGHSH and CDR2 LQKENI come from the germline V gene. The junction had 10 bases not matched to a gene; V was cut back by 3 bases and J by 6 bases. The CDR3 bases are TGTGCCAGCTCACCCCGCGTAGGGACAGCGGATGGCTACACCTTC. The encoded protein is CASSPRVGTADGYTF. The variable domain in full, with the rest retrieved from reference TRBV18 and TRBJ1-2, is NAGVMQNPRHLVRRRGQEARLRCSPMKGHSHVYWYRQLPEEGLKFMVYLQKENIIDESGMPKERFSAEFPKEGPSILRIQQVVRGDSAAYFCASSPRVGTADGYTFGSGTRLTVV.

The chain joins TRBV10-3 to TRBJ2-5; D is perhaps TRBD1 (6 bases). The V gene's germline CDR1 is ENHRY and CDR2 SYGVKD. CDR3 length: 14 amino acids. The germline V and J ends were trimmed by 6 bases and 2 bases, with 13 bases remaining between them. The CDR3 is CAISPRDIQETQYF. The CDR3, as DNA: TGTGCCATCAGCCCCCGGGACATTCAAGAGACCCAGTACTTC.

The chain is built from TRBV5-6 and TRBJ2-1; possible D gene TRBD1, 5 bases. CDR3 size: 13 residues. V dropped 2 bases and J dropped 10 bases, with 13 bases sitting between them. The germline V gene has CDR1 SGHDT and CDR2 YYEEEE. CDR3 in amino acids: CASSFRQPWEQFF. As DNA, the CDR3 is TGTGCCAGCAGCTTTCGACAGCCATGGGAGCAGTTCTTC.